This TCR beta chain derives from a study of blood T cells in healthy people across ages. Each donor had 9 to 10 milliliters of peripheral blood drawn. This clonotype was observed a few times. Antigen unknown. Together with a sample-barcoded 5' primer, a J-beta primer mix was included in a second PCR lasting about 7 to 11 cycles. Each cDNA molecule was tagged by a template-switch adaptor with 12 random nucleotides. TCRdb re-called the 5' RACE reads with MiXCR, one entry per CDR3 protein. The sample has some 1,800,000 distinct CDR3 sequences; 39% are singletons. Study-wide results and limits: In long-lived donors, naive CD4+ cell counts and diversity exceeded those of aged donors. While age rose, TCR beta diversity per million T cells dropped in a roughly linear way.

Source material: blood. The TCR sequence derives from a human donor in good health.

The CDR3 region has the DNA TGTGCCAGCAGTTTAGGGACTGCGGCGACCCAGTACTTC. The encoded protein is CASSLGTAATQYF. The chain carries TRBV12-3 or TRBV12-4 and TRBJ2-5; possible D gene TRBD2, 5 bases. The CDR3 is 13 residues long. Trimming took off 1 base at V and 7 bases at J, with 10 bases between the two ends.